Below are 11 T cell receptor beta chains sequenced from a single sample in a study of cytomegalovirus exposure and HLA in healthy donors. It was with 60 Vbeta and 13 Jbeta primers that the PCR ran. Produced via immunoSEQ multiplex PCR; TCRdb's table is partial and in-frame only. Here the sample spans hundreds of thousands of clones, around 90% being singletons. The sample taken for sequencing was PBMCs. Receptors originate from a woman in her late teens or twenties in good health and CMV-seronegative.

The chain recombines TRBV13 with TRBJ2-7; 7 bases fit TRBD2. Germline V gives CDR1 PRHDT, CDR2 FYEKMQ (reference sequence). CDR3 length: 16 amino acids. V lost 2 bases to trimming and J lost 0 bases; unmatched junction nucleotides: 7. For the CDR3, the DNA is TGTGCCAGCAGCTTAAACCTTGGGGACTACTCCTACGAGCAGTACTTC. The encoded protein is CASSLNLGDYSYEQYF. The variable domain in full, completed from reference TRBV13 and TRBJ2-7, reads AAGVIQSPRHLIKEKRETATLKCYPIPRHDTVYWYQQGPGQDPQFLISFYEKMQSDKGSIPDRFSAQQFSDYHSELNMSSLELGDSALYFCASSLNLGDYSYEQYFGPGTRLTVT.

The V gene is TRBV7-6, the J gene TRBJ2-3; D unresolved. Trimming removed 1 base from V and 8 bases from J, with 7 bases in between. This CDR3 has 12 amino acids. CDR1 is SGHVS, CDR2 FNYEAQ, per germline. Here the CDR3 DNA reads TGTGCCAGCAGCTTAGGAGCAACTACGCAGTATTTT. Its translation is CASSLGATTQYF.

The genes are TRBV29-1 and TRBJ1-2; D possibly corresponds to TRBD1 (6 bases). The CDR3 loop spans 13 amino acids. Looked up from germline, CDR1 is SQVTM and CDR2 is ANQGSEA. The V end lost 0 bases, the J end lost 9 bases, and 14 bases lay between the germline ends. The CDR3 here is CSVEEIGGLSYTF. The DNA for the CDR3 is TGCAGCGTTGAAGAGATAGGGGGTCTAAGCTACACCTTC.

The CDR3 loop is CASSIDGGAGSDTQYF. The CDR3, as DNA: TGTGCCAGTAGTATAGACGGGGGGGCCGGATCAGATACGCAGTATTTT. This chain joins TRBV19 and TRBJ2-3; 8 nucleotides line up with TRBD2. The CDR3 totals 16 residues. J was trimmed by 4 bases and V by 0 bases; bases with no gene match: 6. Germline values: CDR1 LNHDA, CDR2 SQIVND (reference sequence).

A single count supports this clone. The chain couples TRBV5-5 to TRBJ2-7; the match to TRBD2 covers 12 bases. Germline-derived CDR1 and CDR2 are SGHKS and YYEKEE (reference sequence). The CDR3 covers 15 residues. V trimming: 3 bases; J trimming: 2 bases; junction bases outside the gene matches: 3. CDR3 region: CASSSLAGGTYEQYF. The CDR3 DNA reads TGTGCCAGCAGCTCACTAGCGGGGGGAACCTACGAGCAGTACTTC.

This chain links TRBV5-1 with TRBJ2-1; 10 positions agree with TRBD1. Germline V gives CDR1 SGHRS, CDR2 YFSETQ. The V gene end was trimmed by 3 bases and the J gene end by 7 bases; junction bases not matched to a gene: 4. The CDR3 runs 14 residues. The CDR3 DNA is TGCGCCAGCAGCTCCGGGACAGGGGTGAATGAGCAGTTCTTC. As protein: CASSSGTGVNEQFF.

The chain carries TRBV12-5 and TRBJ2-3; 12 positions agree with TRBD2. The V segment lost 8 bases and the J segment 3 bases; nucleotides outside the gene matches: 3. This CDR3 is built from 14 residues. CDR1 LGHNT and CDR2 FRNRAP come from the germline V gene. As DNA, the CDR3 is TGTGCTAGTTCGACTAGCGGGGGAACAGATACGCAGTATTTT. Translated: CASSTSGGTDTQYF. The variable domain in full, with the rest retrieved from reference TRBV12-5 and TRBJ2-3, is DARVTQTPRHKVTEMGQEVTMRCQPILGHNTVFWYRQTMMQGLELLAYFRNRAPLDDSGMPKDRFSAEMPDATLATLKIQPSEPRDSAVYFCASSTSGGTDTQYFGPGTRLTVL.

This chain connects TRBV13 to TRBJ1-1; D remains ambiguous. CDR1 and CDR2 from the germline V gene are PRHDT and FYEKMQ (reference sequence). Trimming cost V 4 bases and J 3 bases, with 21 bases left between them. This CDR3 has 17 amino acids. The CDR3 sequence: CASSSKDPGSGDTEAFF. CDR3 bases: TGTGCCAGCAGCTCCAAGGATCCGGGATCCGGTGACACTGAAGCTTTCTTT. Based on the CDR3 plus reference TRBV13 and TRBJ1-1, the full variable domain is AAGVIQSPRHLIKEKRETATLKCYPIPRHDTVYWYQQGPGQDPQFLISFYEKMQSDKGSIPDRFSAQQFSDYHSELNMSSLELGDSALYFCASSSKDPGSGDTEAFFGQGTRLTVV.

This chain connects TRBV4-1 to TRBJ2-1; 13 bases agree with TRBD2. V shed 4 bases, J shed 5 bases, and the junction held 2 bases outside the gene matches. The CDR3 covers 15 residues. Germline CDR1 reads MGHRA; CDR2 reads YSYEKL. CDR3 DNA sequence: TGCGCCAGCAGCCCCGGACTAGCGGGGGACAATGAGCAGTTCTTC. Amino acids: CASSPGLAGDNEQFF.

This clone was seen more than once but under ten times. V gene TRBV5-6 combines with J gene TRBJ1-1; TRBD1 matches 8 bases. Losses at the gene ends were 0 bases for V and 6 bases for J; bases not matched to a gene: 7. Germline V gives CDR1 SGHDT, CDR2 YYEEEE. The CDR3 runs 15 residues. CDR3 region: CASSLVPGQGAEAFF. CDR3 coding DNA: TGTGCCAGCAGCTTGGTACCCGGACAGGGAGCTGAAGCTTTCTTT.

The V gene is TRBV12-5, the J gene TRBJ2-3, with a weak D call TRBD2 (6 bases). In germline, CDR1 is LGHNT, CDR2 FRNRAP. Trimming cost V 4 bases and J 1 base, with 9 bases left between them. The CDR3 contains 14 residues. The CDR3 DNA sequence: TGTGCTAGTGGTTCTCCGGGGGGCACAGATACGCAGTATTTT. Translation gives CASGSPGGTDTQYF.